The clone carrying this T cell receptor beta chain was recorded once. Its target is unknown. Patients, 2 to 39 years old, had expanded memory T-cell proportions. CD4+ cells were sorted into CD25-high CD127-low regulatory cells and CD25-low CD127-high conventional cells. The data were taken from a study of regulatory T cells. The study's findings and limits: In CD3G-deficient patients, conventional CD4+ T cells were enriched for hydrophobic CDR3 residues at positions 6 and 7. In patients, unique TRB V-J pairs were restricted and V/J usage skewed, especially in Tregs.

Amplification used 52 TRBV primers and 13 TRBJ primers. Measured with immunoSEQ multiplex PCR; TCRdb has only the in-frame clones, and not every one. This sample has 20,000 to 25,000 clones; roughly 90% occur once, and the top ten carry under 1.5%. Specimen: conventional CD4+ T cells sorted from blood. The origin of this receptor is a child aged 5 to 17 with CD3G deficiency.

The chain's CDR3 is CASSHGVAGGSETQYF. The DNA of the CDR3 is TGTGCCAGCAGCCACGGGGTAGCGGGAGGCAGTGAGACCCAGTACTTC. The chain recombines TRBV7-9 with TRBJ2-5, with 10 bases matching TRBD2. CDR3 length: 16 amino acids. Looked up from germline, CDR1 is SEHNR and CDR2 is FQNEAQ (reference sequence). Trimming cost V 5 bases and J 5 bases; bases outside gene matches: 11.